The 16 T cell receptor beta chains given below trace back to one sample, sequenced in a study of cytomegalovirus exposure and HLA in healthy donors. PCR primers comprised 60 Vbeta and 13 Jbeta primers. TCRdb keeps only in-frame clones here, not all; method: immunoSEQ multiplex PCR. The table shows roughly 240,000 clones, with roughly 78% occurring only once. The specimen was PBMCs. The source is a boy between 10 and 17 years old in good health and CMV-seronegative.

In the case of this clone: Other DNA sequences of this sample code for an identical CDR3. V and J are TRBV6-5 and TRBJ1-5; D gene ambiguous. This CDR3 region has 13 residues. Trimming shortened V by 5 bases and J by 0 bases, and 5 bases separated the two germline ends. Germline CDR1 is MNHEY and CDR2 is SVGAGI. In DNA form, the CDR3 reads TGTGCCAGCAGTAGAGATAGCAATCAGCCCCAGCATTTT. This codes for CASSRDSNQPQHF.

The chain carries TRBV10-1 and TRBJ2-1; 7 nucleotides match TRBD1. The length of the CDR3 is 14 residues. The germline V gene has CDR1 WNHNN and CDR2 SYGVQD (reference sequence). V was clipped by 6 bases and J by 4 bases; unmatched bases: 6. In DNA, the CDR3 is TGCGCCAGCAGGCCCGACAGGGAATACAATGAGCAGTTCTTC. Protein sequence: CASRPDREYNEQFF.

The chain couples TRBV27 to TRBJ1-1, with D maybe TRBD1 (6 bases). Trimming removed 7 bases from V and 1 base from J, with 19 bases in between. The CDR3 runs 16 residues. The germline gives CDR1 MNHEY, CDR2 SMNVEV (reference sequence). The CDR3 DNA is TGTGCCAGCATAGCCCCAGGGGAGATTCGGAACACTGAAGCTTTCTTT. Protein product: CASIAPGEIRNTEAFF.

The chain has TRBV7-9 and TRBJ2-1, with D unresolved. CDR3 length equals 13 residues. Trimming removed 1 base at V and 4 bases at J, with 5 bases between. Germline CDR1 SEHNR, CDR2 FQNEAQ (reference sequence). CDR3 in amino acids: CASSLDSYNEQFF. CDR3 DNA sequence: TGTGCCAGCAGCTTAGACTCGTACAATGAGCAGTTCTTC.

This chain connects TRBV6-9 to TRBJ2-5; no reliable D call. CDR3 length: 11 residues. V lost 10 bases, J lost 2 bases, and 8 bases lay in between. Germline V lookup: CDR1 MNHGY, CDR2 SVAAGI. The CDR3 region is CATPGQETQYF. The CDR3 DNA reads TGTGCCACTCCCGGGCAAGAGACCCAGTACTTC.

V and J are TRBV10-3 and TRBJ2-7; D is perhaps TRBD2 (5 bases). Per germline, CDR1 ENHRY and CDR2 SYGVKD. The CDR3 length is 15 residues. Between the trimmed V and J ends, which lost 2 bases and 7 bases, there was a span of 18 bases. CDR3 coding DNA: TGTGCCATCAGTGAGCCCATTCCCTTTACGGGAGAGCAGTACTTC. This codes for CAISEPIPFTGEQYF.

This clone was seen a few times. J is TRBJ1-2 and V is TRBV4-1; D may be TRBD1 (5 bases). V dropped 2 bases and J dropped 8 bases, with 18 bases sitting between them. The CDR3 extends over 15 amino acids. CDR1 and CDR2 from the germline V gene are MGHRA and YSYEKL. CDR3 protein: CASSQPRGRVGGYTF. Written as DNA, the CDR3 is TGCGCCAGCAGCCAACCCCGGGGGAGGGTCGGAGGCTACACCTTC.

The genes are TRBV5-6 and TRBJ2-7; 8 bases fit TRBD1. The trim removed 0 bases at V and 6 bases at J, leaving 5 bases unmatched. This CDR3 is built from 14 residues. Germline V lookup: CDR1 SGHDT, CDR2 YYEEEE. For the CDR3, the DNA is TGTGCCAGCAGCTTGGTTAGGACAGGGCCCGAGCAGTACTTC. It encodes CASSLVRTGPEQYF.

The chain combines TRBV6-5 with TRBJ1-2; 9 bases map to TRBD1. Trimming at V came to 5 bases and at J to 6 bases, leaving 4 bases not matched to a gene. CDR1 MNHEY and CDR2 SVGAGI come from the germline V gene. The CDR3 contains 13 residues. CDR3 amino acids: CASSRTGGHGYTF. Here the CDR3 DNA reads TGTGCCAGCAGTCGCACAGGGGGCCATGGCTACACCTTC.

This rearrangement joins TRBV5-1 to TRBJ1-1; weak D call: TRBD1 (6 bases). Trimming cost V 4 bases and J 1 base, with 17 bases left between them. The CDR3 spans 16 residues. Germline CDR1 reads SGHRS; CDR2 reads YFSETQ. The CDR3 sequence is CASSPDPTGQNTEAFF. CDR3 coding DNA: TGCGCCAGCAGCCCCGACCCGACAGGTCAGAACACTGAAGCTTTCTTT.

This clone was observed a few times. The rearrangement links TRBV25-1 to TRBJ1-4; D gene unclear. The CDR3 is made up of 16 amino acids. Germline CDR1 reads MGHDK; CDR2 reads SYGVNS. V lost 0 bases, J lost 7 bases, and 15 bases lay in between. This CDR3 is CASSEYMSQVREKLFF. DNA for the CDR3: TGTGCCAGCAGTGAATATATGAGTCAGGTCCGTGAAAAACTGTTTTTT.

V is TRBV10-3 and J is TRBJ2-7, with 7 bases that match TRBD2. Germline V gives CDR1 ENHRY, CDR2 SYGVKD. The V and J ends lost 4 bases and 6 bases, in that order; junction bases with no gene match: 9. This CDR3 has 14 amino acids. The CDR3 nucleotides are TGTGCCATCAGTGGACTAGCATCGCTCCGCGAGCAGTACTTC. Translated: CAISGLASLREQYF.

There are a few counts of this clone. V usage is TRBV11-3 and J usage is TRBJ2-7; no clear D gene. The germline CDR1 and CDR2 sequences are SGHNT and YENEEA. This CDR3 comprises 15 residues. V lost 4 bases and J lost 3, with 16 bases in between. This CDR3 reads CASSSPLEVSYEQYF. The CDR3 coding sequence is TGTGCCAGCAGCTCACCACTCGAGGTGAGCTACGAGCAGTACTTC.

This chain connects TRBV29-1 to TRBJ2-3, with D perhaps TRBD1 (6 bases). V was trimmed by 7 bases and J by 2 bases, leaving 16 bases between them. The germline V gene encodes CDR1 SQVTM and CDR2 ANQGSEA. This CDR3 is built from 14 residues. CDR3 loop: CSAVRTDYTDTQYF. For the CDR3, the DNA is TGCAGCGCTGTGCGGACAGACTACACAGATACGCAGTATTTT.

CDR3 sequence reads: CASSEVVNPYQPQHF. The DNA for the CDR3 is TGCGCCAGCAGCGAGGTCGTCAATCCTTATCAGCCCCAGCATTTT. V gene TRBV4-1 combines with J gene TRBJ1-5, with D unresolved. CDR3 length equals 15 residues. The germline CDR1 and CDR2 sequences are MGHRA and YSYEKL. The V end lost 5 bases, the J end lost 5 bases, and 16 bases lay between the germline ends.

CDR3: CAWSQGSYNSPLHF. For the CDR3, the DNA is TGTGCCTGGAGCCAGGGCTCCTATAATTCACCCCTCCACTTT. The chain combines TRBV30 with TRBJ1-6; D may be TRBD1 (5 bases). The length of the CDR3 is 14 residues. In germline, CDR1 is GTSNPN, CDR2 SVGIG (reference sequence). Trimming left V 3 bases short and J 0 bases short, with 6 bases between. Full variable domain (rest looked up from reference TRBV30 and TRBJ1-6): SQTIHQWPATLVQPVGSPLSLECTVEGTSNPNLYWYRQAAGRGLQLLFYSVGIGQISSEVPQNLSASRPQDRQFILSSKKLLLSDSGFYLCAWSQGSYNSPLHFGNGTRLTVT.